This is a list of T cell receptor beta chains from one sample in a study of quantifying T cell responses using KT2 cells. A single record per CDR3 protein comes from TCRdb applying MiXCR to the UMI-ligation and nested PCR reads. The data contain some 48,000 distinct CDR3 sequences, approximately 10% of them singletons. The sequenced material came from PBMCs spiked with cells of the T cell clone KT2. These receptors were taken from a human donor. CDR3s include the opening cysteine and the closing phenylalanine or tryptophan. D genes are given only for firm matches. Size is stated for part of the rows, as once, few or many counts, or as a class when the clone is expanded.

-,TRBJ2-5,-,TRBV20-1,TGCAGTGCTGCCGGGACTCCCTTAACCCAGTACTTC,CSAAGTPLTQYF
-,TRBJ2-5,-,TRBV12-3/TRBV12-4,TGTGCCAGCAGTTCCCGGGGGTACCAAGAGACCCAGTACTTC,CASSSRGYQETQYF
few,TRBJ2-5,TRBD1,TRBV12-3/TRBV12-4,TGTGCCAGCAGTCCCTCCGGGACAGGGCCTTCCATCTTC,CASSPSGTGPSIF
few,TRBJ1-5,TRBD1,TRBV18,TGTGCCAGCTCACCAACAGGGGAATATAGCAATCAGCCCCAGCATTTT,CASSPTGEYSNQPQHF
-,TRBJ2-2,TRBD1,TRBV2,TGTGCCAGCAGTCGGACAGGGTCCCAATGGACCCGGGAGCTGTTTTTT,CASSRTGSQWTRELFF
few,TRBJ2-7,-,TRBV9,TGTGCCAGCAGCGTAACCACAGGCTACGAGCAGTACTTC,CASSVTTGYEQYF
-,TRBJ2-3,TRBD2,TRBV5-1,TGCGCCAGCAGCTTGGCCCTACTAGCGGGGGGGACCACAGATACGCAGTATTTT,CASSLALLAGGTTDTQYF
few,TRBJ2-7,-,TRBV3-1,TGTGCCAGCAGCCGTCAGAATCGGGAGCAGTACTTC,CASSRQNREQYF
few,TRBJ1-1,-,TRBV20-1,TGCAGTGCTAGGGGACCCATGAACACTGAAGCTTTCTTT,CSARGPMNTEAFF
-,TRBJ2-7,-,TRBV11-2,TGTGCCAGCAGCTTGTCCCAGGCATACTACGAGCAGTACTTC,CASSLSQAYYEQYF
-,TRBJ2-5,TRBD1,TRBV14,TGTGCCAGCAGCCAAACGACAGGGTTGGAGACCCAGTACTTC,CASSQTTGLETQYF
few,TRBJ2-3,-,TRBV20-1,TGCAGTGCTGAGAGCGGGAGCACAGATACGCAGTATTTT,CSAESGSTDTQYF
few,TRBJ2-7,-,TRBV14,TGTGCCAGCAGCCAAGAAGGGGTCTCCTACGAGCAGTACTTC,CASSQEGVSYEQYF
many,TRBJ1-1,-,TRBV5-4,TGTGCCAGCAGCTTGGCCGTGGCGGGGAACACTGAAGCTTTCTTT,CASSLAVAGNTEAFF
few,TRBJ1-5,-,TRBV27,TGTGCCAGCAGTTTATCTCTAAATCAGCCCCAGCATTTT,CASSLSLNQPQHF
many,TRBJ2-2,TRBD2,TRBV12-3/TRBV12-4,TGTGCCAGCACTCGACTAGCGGGAGATATTACCGGGGAGCTGTTTTTT,CASTRLAGDITGELFF
many,TRBJ2-1,-,TRBV2,TGTGCCAGCAGAGGTGACAATGAGCAGTTCTTC,CASRGDNEQFF
-,TRBJ2-2,TRBD1,TRBV6-6,TGTGCCAGCAGCCCCCCGGGACAGGGGGGCACCGGGGAGCTGTTTTTT,CASSPPGQGGTGELFF
-,TRBJ2-3,-,TRBV20-1,TGCAGTGCAGCGGCAGCGAGCACAGATACGCAGTATTTT,CSAAAASTDTQYF
many,TRBJ2-1,-,TRBV18,TGTGCCAGCTCACCACGGGACAGCGGGGCTTCCTACAATGAGCAGTTCTTC,CASSPRDSGASYNEQFF
many,TRBJ2-3,TRBD2,TRBV24-1,TGTGCCACCAGTGATTTGTGGACTAGTGATCCAGATACGCAGTATTTT,CATSDLWTSDPDTQYF
-,TRBJ1-2,-,TRBV30,TGTGCCTGGAGTCTGGGGAGTGGCTACACCTTC,CAWSLGSGYTF
-,TRBJ2-2,-,TRBV5-5,TGTGCCAGCAGCTTATCCAGAATCACCGGGGAGCTGTTTTTT,CASSLSRITGELFF
many,TRBJ2-3,-,TRBV11-2,TGTGCCAGCAGCTTAGATAGGGCAGATACGCAGTATTTT,CASSLDRADTQYF
-,TRBJ2-7,-,TRBV12-3/TRBV12-4,TGTGCCAGCAGCCACGTCGGTACCTACGAGCAGTACTTC,CASSHVGTYEQYF
few,TRBJ2-6,-,TRBV6-1,TGTGCCAGCAGTGGGGCTCTGAGGACTGGGGCCAACGTCCTGACTTTC,CASSGALRTGANVLTF
many,TRBJ1-2,-,TRBV11-2,TGTGCCAGCAGCCTTAACTATGGCTACACCTTC,CASSLNYGYTF
few,TRBJ1-4,-,TRBV2,TGTGCCAGCAGTGAAGCGCAGAGGGGGGAAAAACTGTTTTTT,CASSEAQRGEKLFF
many,TRBJ1-1,-,TRBV9,TGTGCCAGCAGCGTAGGCGACAGCCGGCTGAACACTGAAGCTTTCTTT,CASSVGDSRLNTEAFF
few,TRBJ2-1,-,TRBV7-3,TGTGCCAGCAGCCCAACCCGGCTCGATGAGCAGTTCTTC,CASSPTRLDEQFF
few,TRBJ2-7,-,TRBV27,TGTGCCAGCAGAGGGTCAGAGGGGTGGTACGAGCAGTACTTC,CASRGSEGWYEQYF
few,TRBJ2-5,-,TRBV9,TGTGCCAGCAGCGTAGAGGGGGGAGGGCCCCAAGAGACCCAGTACTTC,CASSVEGGGPQETQYF
few,TRBJ2-7,TRBD2,TRBV5-1,TGCGCCAGCAGCTACGGGACTAGCCAAGACGAGCAGTACTTC,CASSYGTSQDEQYF
many,TRBJ1-1,TRBD1,TRBV29-1,TGCAGCGTCTGGACAGGGTATCCCGTGGCTTTCTTT,CSVWTGYPVAFF
few,TRBJ2-1,TRBD2,TRBV27,TGTGCCAGCAGTTTAGGGGGACTAGCGGGAGTAAATGAGCAGTTCTTC,CASSLGGLAGVNEQFF
-,TRBJ2-1,-,TRBV20-1,TGCAGTCTTAGCTCCTACAATGAGCAGTTCTTC,CSLSSYNEQFF
many,TRBJ1-1,-,TRBV29-1,TGCAGCGTTGAAAGGCAGCTGAACACTGAAGCTTTCTTT,CSVERQLNTEAFF
-,TRBJ1-1,-,TRBV4-2,TGTGCCAGCAGCCATGACGACACAAACACTGAAGCTTTCTTT,CASSHDDTNTEAFF
many,TRBJ2-5,TRBD2,TRBV30,TGTGCCTGGAGTGCCTTTCTCTCGGGGCGGGGGGGCGTACAAGAGACCCAGTACTTC,CAWSAFLSGRGGVQETQYF
few,TRBJ2-7,-,TRBV7-2,TGTGCCAGCAGCTTAGCTCTCTCCTACGAGCAGTACTTC,CASSLALSYEQYF
many,TRBJ2-5,TRBD2,TRBV20-1,TGCAGTGCCAAGACTAGCGGGAGGGCCATGCTTCAAGAGACCCAGTACTTC,CSAKTSGRAMLQETQYF
-,TRBJ1-6,-,TRBV14,TGTGCCAGCAGCCAAGATGACAGATCCAATTCACCCCTCCACTTT,CASSQDDRSNSPLHF
-,TRBJ2-5,TRBD1,TRBV2,TGTGCCAGCAGTGAATTAACAGGGGATGAGACCCAGTACTTC,CASSELTGDETQYF
-,TRBJ2-3,TRBD2,TRBV2,TGTGCCAGCTCTAGCGGACCAAGGGATACGCAGTATTTT,CASSSGPRDTQYF
many,TRBJ2-1,TRBD1,TRBV24-1,TGTGCCACCTACATCTGGGACAGGGACGCGGGCTTC,CATYIWDRDAGF
few,TRBJ1-2,-,TRBV12-3/TRBV12-4,TGTGCCAGCGCCCAATTAGGGGCACACTCCTATGGCTACACCTTC,CASAQLGAHSYGYTF
-,TRBJ2-3,TRBD2,TRBV7-2,TGTGCCAGCAGCCACTTGACTAGCGGATCAGATACGCAGTATTTT,CASSHLTSGSDTQYF
few,TRBJ2-5,-,TRBV12-3/TRBV12-4,TGTGCCAGCAGTTTCGGGGGACGCCAAGAGACCCAGTACTTC,CASSFGGRQETQYF
many,TRBJ2-3,-,TRBV10-3,TGTGCCATCAGTGTTGGCGGGAGCACAGATACGCAGTATTTT,CAISVGGSTDTQYF